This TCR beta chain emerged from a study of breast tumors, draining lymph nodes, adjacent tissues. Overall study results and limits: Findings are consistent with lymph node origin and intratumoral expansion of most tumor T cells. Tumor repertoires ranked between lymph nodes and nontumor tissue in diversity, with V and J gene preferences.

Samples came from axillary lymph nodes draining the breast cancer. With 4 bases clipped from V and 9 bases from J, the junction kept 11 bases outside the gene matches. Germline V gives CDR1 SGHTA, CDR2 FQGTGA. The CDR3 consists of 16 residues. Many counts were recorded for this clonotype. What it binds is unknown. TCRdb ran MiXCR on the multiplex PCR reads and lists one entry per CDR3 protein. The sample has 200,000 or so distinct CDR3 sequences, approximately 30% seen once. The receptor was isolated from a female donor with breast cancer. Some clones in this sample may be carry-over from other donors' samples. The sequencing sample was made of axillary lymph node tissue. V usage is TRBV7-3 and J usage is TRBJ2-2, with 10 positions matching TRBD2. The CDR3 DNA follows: TGTGCCAGCAGCTCAAGCGGGAGGGCCGGGCCAAGGGAGCTGTTTTTT. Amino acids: CASSSSGRAGPRELFF.